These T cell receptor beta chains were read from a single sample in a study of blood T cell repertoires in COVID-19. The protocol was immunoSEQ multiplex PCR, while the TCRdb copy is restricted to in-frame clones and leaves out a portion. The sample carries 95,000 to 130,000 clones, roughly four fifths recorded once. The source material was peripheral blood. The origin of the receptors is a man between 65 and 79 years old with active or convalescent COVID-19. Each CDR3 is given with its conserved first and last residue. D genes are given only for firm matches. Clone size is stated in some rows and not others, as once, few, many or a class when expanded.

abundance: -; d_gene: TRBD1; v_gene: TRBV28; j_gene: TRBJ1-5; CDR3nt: TGTGCCAGCAGTCCGGGACAGGGGAGCAATCAGCCCCAGCATTTT; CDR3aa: CASSPGQGSNQPQHF
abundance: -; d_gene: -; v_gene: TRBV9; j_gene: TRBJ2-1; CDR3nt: TGTGCCAGTACACGGGAGCTCTCCTACAATGAGCAGTTCTTC; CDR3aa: CASTRELSYNEQFF
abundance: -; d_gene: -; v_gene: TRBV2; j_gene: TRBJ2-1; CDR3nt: TGTGCCAGCAGACCTTATCGAGCAAATGAGCAGTTCTTC; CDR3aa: CASRPYRANEQFF
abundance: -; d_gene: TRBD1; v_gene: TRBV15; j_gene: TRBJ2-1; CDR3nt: TGTGCCACCAGCACAGGGACAGGAGATCACAATGAGCAGTTCTTC; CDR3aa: CATSTGTGDHNEQFF
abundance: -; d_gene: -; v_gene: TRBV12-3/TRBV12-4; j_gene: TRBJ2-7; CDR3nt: TGTGCCAGCAGCTTTTTCGGGGTCTACGAGCAGTACTTC; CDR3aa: CASSFFGVYEQYF
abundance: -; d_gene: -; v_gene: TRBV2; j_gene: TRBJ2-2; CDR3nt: TGTGCCAGCAGCGCCCCCCGGGACTTCCTGACGGGGGAGCTGTTTTTT; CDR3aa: CASSAPRDFLTGELFF
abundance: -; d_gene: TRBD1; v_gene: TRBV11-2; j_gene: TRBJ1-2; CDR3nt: TGTGCCAGCAGCCCCACGACAGGGGGAGGAGGGAACTATGGCTACACCTTC; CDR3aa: CASSPTTGGGGNYGYTF
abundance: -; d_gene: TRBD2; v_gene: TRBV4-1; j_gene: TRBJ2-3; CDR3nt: TGCGCCAGCAGCCAAGATCCCCTTCCTAGCGGGAGTGCAGATACGCAGTATTTT; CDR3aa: CASSQDPLPSGSADTQYF
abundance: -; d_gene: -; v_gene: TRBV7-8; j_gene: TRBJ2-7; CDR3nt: TGTGCCAGCAGCTTAGCCCGAACAGGGTCGGGCGAGCAGTACTTC; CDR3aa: CASSLARTGSGEQYF
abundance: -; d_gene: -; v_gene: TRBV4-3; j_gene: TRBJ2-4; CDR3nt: TGCGCCAGCAGCCAAGGCTCTGCGTCTGTAGACATTCAGTACTTC; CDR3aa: CASSQGSASVDIQYF
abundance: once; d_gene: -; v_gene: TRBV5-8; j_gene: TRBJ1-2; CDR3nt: TGTGCCAGCAGCCTCGCCAGGGGTGGCTACACCTTC; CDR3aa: CASSLARGGYTF
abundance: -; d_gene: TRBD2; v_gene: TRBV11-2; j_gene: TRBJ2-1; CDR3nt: TGTGCCAGCAGCTTAGATAATGCTAGCGGAAATGAGCAGTTCTTC; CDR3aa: CASSLDNASGNEQFF
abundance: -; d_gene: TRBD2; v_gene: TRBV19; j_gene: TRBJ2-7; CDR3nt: TGTGCCAGTAGTGGGGCTCTAGCGGGAGGAGGCTCCTACGAGCAGTACTTC; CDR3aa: CASSGALAGGGSYEQYF
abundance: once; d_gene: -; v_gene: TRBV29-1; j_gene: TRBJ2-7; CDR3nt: TGCAGCGTTGCGTCCAGTTACGAGCAGTACTTC; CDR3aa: CSVASSYEQYF
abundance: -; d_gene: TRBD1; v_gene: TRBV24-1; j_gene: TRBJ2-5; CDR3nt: TGTGCCACCAGTGATTTCACAGGGGGCAGGGAGACCCAGTACTTC; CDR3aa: CATSDFTGGRETQYF
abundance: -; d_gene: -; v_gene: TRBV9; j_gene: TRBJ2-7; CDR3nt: TGTGCCAGCAGTCCCTTCGGGGAACGCTACGAGCAGTACTTC; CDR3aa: CASSPFGERYEQYF
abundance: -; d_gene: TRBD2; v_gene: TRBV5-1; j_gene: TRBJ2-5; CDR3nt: TGCGCCAGCAGCAAAGGGACTAGCGCCGAGACCCAGTACTTC; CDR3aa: CASSKGTSAETQYF
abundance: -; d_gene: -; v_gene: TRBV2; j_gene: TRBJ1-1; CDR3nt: TGTGCCAGCAGTCTATCGGGCAGGGGTTGGACTGAAGCTTTCTTT; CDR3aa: CASSLSGRGWTEAFF
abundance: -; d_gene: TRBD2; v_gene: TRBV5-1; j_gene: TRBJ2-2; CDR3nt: TGCGCCAGCAGCTTGGGGACTAGCGGGAGCGGGGAGCTGTTTTTT; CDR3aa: CASSLGTSGSGELFF
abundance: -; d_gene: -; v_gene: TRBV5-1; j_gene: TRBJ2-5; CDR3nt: TGCGCCAGCAGCTTGGAGTCCAGTAAAGAGACCCAGTACTTC; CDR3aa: CASSLESSKETQYF
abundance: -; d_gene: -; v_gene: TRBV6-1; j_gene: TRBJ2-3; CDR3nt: TGTGCCAGCAGTGAAGTGGCGGGGATCACAGATACGCAGTATTTT; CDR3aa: CASSEVAGITDTQYF
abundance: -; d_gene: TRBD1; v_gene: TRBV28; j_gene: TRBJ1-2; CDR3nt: TGTGCCAGCAGTTTACCGGGACAGGGGGACTATGGCTACACCTTC; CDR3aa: CASSLPGQGDYGYTF
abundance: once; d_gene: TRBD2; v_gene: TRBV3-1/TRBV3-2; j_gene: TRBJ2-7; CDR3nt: TGTGCCAGCAGCCTTCGACTAGCGGGAGGGAGCTCCTACGAGCAGTACTTC; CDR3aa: CASSLRLAGGSSYEQYF
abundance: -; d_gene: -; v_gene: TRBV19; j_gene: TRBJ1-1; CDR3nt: TGTGCCAGTAGTCCCGGGGAGTGGCGACCCGAAGCTTTCTTT; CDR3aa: CASSPGEWRPEAFF
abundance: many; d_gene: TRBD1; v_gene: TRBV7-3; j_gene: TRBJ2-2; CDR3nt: TGTGCCAGCAGCTTAAACCCCGGGACAGGGGGAACCGGGGAGCTGTTTTTT; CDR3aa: CASSLNPGTGGTGELFF
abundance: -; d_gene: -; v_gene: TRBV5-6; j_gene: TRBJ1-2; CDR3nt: TGTGCCAGCAGCTTGATGGAAGTTGGCAGGGGAGGCTACACCTTC; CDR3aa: CASSLMEVGRGGYTF
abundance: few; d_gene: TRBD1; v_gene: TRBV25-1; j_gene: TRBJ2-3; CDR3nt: TGTGCCAGCAGAGACAGGGCGGTGACAGATACGCAGTATTTT; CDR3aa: CASRDRAVTDTQYF
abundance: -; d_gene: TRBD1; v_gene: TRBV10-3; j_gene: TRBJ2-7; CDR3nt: TGTGCCATCAGTGTGACAGGGAATAGAGGCGAGCAGTACTTC; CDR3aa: CAISVTGNRGEQYF